This TCR beta chain was recorded in a study of T cells in Graves' hyperthyroidism and ophthalmopathy. This clonotype was detected a few times. CDR3 size: 15 residues. Germline-derived CDR1 and CDR2 are DFQATT and SNEGSKA (reference sequence). The ends lost 3 bases at V and 4 bases at J; junction bases unmatched: 6. Using RNA transcripts as the source, TCR beta CDR3 regions were amplified. TCR CDR3 regions were first amplified by RT-PCR with HTBI primers. TCRdb analysed the multiplex PCR reads with MiXCR anew, one entry per CDR3 protein. The sample holds 490,000 or so distinct CDR3 sequences, 15% to 20% seen once.

V gene TRBV20-1 combines with J gene TRBJ2-5, with 12 nucleotides matching TRBD2. The material sequenced was blood. The receptor was derived from a woman between 25 and 40 years old with Graves' ophthalmopathy. CDR3 in amino acids: CSASSASGRGETQYF. CDR3 bases: TGCAGTGCTAGTTCGGCTAGCGGGAGGGGAGAGACCCAGTACTTC.